This TCR beta chain was identified during a study of T cell responses to AZD1222 COVID-19 vaccine. Second doses that came at about 4 or about 12 weeks were put together. Repertoires were generated with immunoSEQ multiplex PCR, while TCRdb's copy carries only in-frame clones and drops some. The sample yields 180,000 or so clones, 90% to 95% seen once. V shed 1 base and J shed 0 bases, with 10 bases lying between them. The CDR3 length is 16 residues. Germline CDR1 reads SGHTA; CDR2 reads FQGNSA. This clonotype was sampled from an adult who received the AZD1222 COVID-19 vaccine. The chain has TRBV7-2 and TRBJ1-3; D ambiguous. Sample: peripheral blood, taken 28 days after the second AZD1222 dose. The CDR3, as DNA: TGTGCCAGCAGCTTAGATGGTCGGATCTCTGGAAACACCATATATTTT. Encoded protein: CASSLDGRISGNTIYF.